Below, 15 T cell receptor beta chains from the same sample are listed, as sequenced in a study of blood T cell repertoires in COVID-19. Clones were read by immunoSEQ multiplex PCR, and TCRdb kept only the in-frame ones, dropping some. Altogether 350,000 or so clones are present, around nine tenths being singletons, with the ten largest covering approximately 0.93%. The material sequenced was PBMCs or T cells enriched from blood (not recorded which). These receptor sequences come from a woman aged 25 to 39 who had been exposed to COVID-19.

The chain recombines TRBV27 with TRBJ2-7; 10 nucleotides line up with TRBD2. Germline lookup yields CDR1 MNHEY and CDR2 SMNVEV (reference sequence). V gave up 6 bases and J gave up 6 bases; unmatched junction bases: 5. This CDR3 is 13 amino acids long. The CDR3 sequence is CASSRGLAVEQYF. CDR3 nucleotides: TGTGCCAGCAGCCGAGGACTAGCGGTCGAGCAGTACTTC.

The chain uses TRBV9 and TRBJ1-1; D remains unclear. The ends were cut back, 4 bases at V and 0 bases at J, with 16 bases in the middle. CDR3 size: 16 residues. CDR1 and CDR2 from the germline V gene are SGDLS and YYNGEE. The CDR3 DNA reads as TGTGCCAGCAGCCGTCTCTCCGGGGTTATGAACACTGAAGCTTTCTTT. It codes for CASSRLSGVMNTEAFF. The variable domain in full, completed from reference TRBV9 and TRBJ1-1, reads DSGVTQTPKHLITATGQRVTLRCSPRSGDLSVYWYQQSLDQGLQFLIQYYNGEERAKGNILERFSAQQFPDLHSELNLSSLELGDSALYFCASSRLSGVMNTEAFFGQGTRLTVV.

This chain joins TRBV19 and TRBJ1-5; 8 bases fit TRBD1. This CDR3 has 15 residues. Germline V CDR1 and CDR2: LNHDA, SQIVND (reference sequence). The V and J ends lost 6 bases and 2 bases, in that order; junction bases with no gene match: 6. The CDR3 nucleotides read TGTGCCAGTAGCCAACAGGGGGTCGGCAATCAGCCCCAGCATTTT. Protein: CASSQQGVGNQPQHF.

The V gene is TRBV5-1, the J gene TRBJ1-2, with 9 bases fitting TRBD1. This CDR3 is 16 amino acids long. Germline loops: CDR1 SGHRS, CDR2 YFSETQ. The V gene end was trimmed by 2 bases and the J gene end by 6 bases; junction bases not matched to a gene: 11. In nucleotides, the CDR3 is TGCGCCAGCAGCTTTATGGCGCCCGGGGACAGGGATGGCTACACCTTC. Protein sequence: CASSFMAPGDRDGYTF.

V is TRBV18 and J is TRBJ2-2; 10 bases are a match to TRBD2. Per the germline V gene, CDR1 is KGHSH and CDR2 is LQKENI. This CDR3 has 16 residues. The V gene end was trimmed by 6 bases and the J gene end by 4 bases; junction bases not matched to a gene: 8. CDR3 DNA sequence: TGTGCCAGCTCGGGGTTGCTAGCGGGAGCCACCGGGGAGCTGTTTTTT. This sequence encodes CASSGLLAGATGELFF.

The CDR3 protein is CAWTRQGDTEAFF. The CDR3 DNA reads as TGTGCCTGGACCAGACAGGGGGACACTGAAGCTTTCTTT. The chain uses TRBV30 and TRBJ1-1; 9 nucleotides line up with TRBD1. Looked up from germline, CDR1 is GTSNPN and CDR2 is SVGIG (reference sequence). After removal of 4 bases from V and 3 bases from J, the junction contained 3 bases not matched to a gene. The CDR3 is 13 residues long.

The V call is TRBV10-3, the J call TRBJ1-5; 9 positions match TRBD1. CDR1 and CDR2 (germline): ENHRY, SYGVKD. V was pared by 2 bases and J by 4 bases, with 6 bases of the junction left unmatched. The CDR3 is made up of 16 amino acids. The CDR3 nucleotides read TGTGCCATCAGTGAGATTTACAGGGGGCTTAATCAGCCCCAGCATTTT. Protein sequence: CAISEIYRGLNQPQHF.

The chain is built from TRBV28 and TRBJ2-1; 7 nucleotides match TRBD2. Germline V gene sequence: CDR1 MDHEN, CDR2 SYDVKM. This CDR3 has 16 amino acids. The junction had 14 bases not matched to a gene; V was cut back by 3 bases and J by 9 bases. CDR3 region: CASSLATAGNAGEQFF. DNA of the CDR3: TGTGCCAGCAGTTTGGCCACAGCGGGAAATGCTGGTGAGCAGTTCTTC.

Ten or more counts support this clone. This chain links TRBV27 with TRBJ1-5; 8 positions match TRBD1. Germline V lookup: CDR1 MNHEY, CDR2 SMNVEV (reference sequence). The CDR3 extends over 13 amino acids. The V and J ends lost 2 bases and 6 bases, in that order; junction bases with no gene match: 0. CDR3 bases: TGTGCCAGCAGTTTACAGGGGGCTCAGCCCCAGCATTTT. This gives the protein CASSLQGAQPQHF.

This clone showed up just once. This chain's CDR3 is CASRGTSTEAFF. The CDR3 coding sequence is TGTGCCAGCAGGGGTACTAGCACTGAAGCTTTCTTT. This sequence joins TRBV2 and TRBJ1-1; D not certain. Trimming shortened V by 6 bases and J by 4 bases, and 9 bases separated the two germline ends. The CDR3 length is 12 residues. Germline V CDR1 and CDR2: SNHLY, FYNNEI. The variable domain in full, with the rest retrieved from reference TRBV2 and TRBJ1-1, is EPEVTQTPSHQVTQMGQEVILRCVPISNHLYFYWYRQILGQKVEFLVSFYNNEISEKSEIFDDQFSVERPDGSNFTLKIRSTKLEDSAMYFCASRGTSTEAFFGQGTRLTVV.

This chain links TRBV5-1 with TRBJ1-1; 9 positions match TRBD1. J was trimmed by 1 base and V by 4 bases; bases with no gene match: 2. Germline assignment: CDR1 SGHRS and CDR2 YFSETQ. The CDR3 runs 14 residues. This CDR3 is CASSEGQGNTEAFF. The CDR3 DNA sequence: TGCGCCAGCAGCGAGGGACAGGGGAACACTGAAGCTTTCTTT. Variable domain in full (rest from reference TRBV5-1 and TRBJ1-1): KAGVTQTPRYLIKTRGQQVTLSCSPISGHRSVSWYQQTPGQGLQFLFEYFSETQRNKGNFPGRFSGRQFSNSRSEMNVSTLELGDSALYLCASSEGQGNTEAFFGQGTRLTVV.

The chain joins TRBV7-6 to TRBJ2-2, with 8 bases aligning to TRBD1. The V and J ends lost 6 bases and 4 bases, in that order; junction bases with no gene match: 10. CDR1 and CDR2 (germline): SGHVS, FNYEAQ. The CDR3 has 16 residues. CDR3: CASRPSTGVVTGELFF. DNA of the CDR3: TGTGCCAGCAGACCCTCGACAGGGGTCGTCACCGGGGAGCTGTTTTTT.

V gene TRBV11-2 combines with J gene TRBJ2-7; unclear D gene. This CDR3 is built from 13 residues. V lost 2 bases to trimming and J lost 3 bases, with 8 bases between them. Germline V gene lookup returns CDR1 SGHAT and CDR2 FQNNGV. In nucleotides, the CDR3 is TGTGCCAGCAGCTTAATTAGAGACTACGAGCAGTACTTC. It encodes CASSLIRDYEQYF.

This clone was found a few times. V gene TRBV3-1 (or the pseudogene TRBV3-2) combines with J gene TRBJ2-1; 7 bases line up with TRBD2. The CDR3 totals 16 residues. V shed 0 bases and J 5 bases; nucleotides not matched to a gene: 7. Per the germline V gene, CDR1 is LGHDT and CDR2 is YNNKEL (reference sequence). CDR3 protein: CASSQDLLANHNEQFF. The CDR3 bases are TGTGCCAGCAGCCAAGACCTACTAGCGAATCACAATGAGCAGTTCTTC.

The chain combines TRBV27 with TRBJ2-7; 12 bases line up with TRBD2. The J segment lost 3 bases and the V segment lost 4 bases, leaving 4 bases of the junction unmatched. This CDR3 contains 15 residues. The germline CDR1 and CDR2 sequences are MNHEY and SMNVEV (reference sequence). CDR3 region: CASSSLAGGNYEQYF. Here the CDR3 DNA reads TGTGCCAGCAGTTCCCTAGCGGGAGGGAACTACGAGCAGTACTTC.